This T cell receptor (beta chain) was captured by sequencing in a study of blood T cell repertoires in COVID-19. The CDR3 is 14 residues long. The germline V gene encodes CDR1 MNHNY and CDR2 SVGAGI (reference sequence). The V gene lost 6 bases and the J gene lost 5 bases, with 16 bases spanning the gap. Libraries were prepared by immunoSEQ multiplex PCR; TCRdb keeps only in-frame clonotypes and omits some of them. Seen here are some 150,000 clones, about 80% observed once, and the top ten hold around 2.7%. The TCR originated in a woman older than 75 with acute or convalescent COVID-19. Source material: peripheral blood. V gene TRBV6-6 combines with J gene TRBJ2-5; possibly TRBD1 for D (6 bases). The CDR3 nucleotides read TGTGCCAGCAGCCAACAGGGAATATCCGAGACCCAGTACTTC. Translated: CASSQQGISETQYF.